The sequence of this TCR beta chain was determined in a study of post-analysis software for immune sequencing data. About the research overall: Some patients lacked subtype; others had relapsing-remitting, secondary progressive or progressive-relapsing disease. Overall study findings and caveats: Roughly five TRBV segments, including TRBV5-6, TRBV5-1 and TRBV20-1, were more frequent in patients than controls.

The library was made from cDNA and included unique molecular identifiers. TCRdb reprocessed the PCR reads with MiXCR, giving one entry per CDR3 protein. The table has approximately 570,000 distinct CDR3 sequences, about 40% seen once; the top ten hold roughly 1.7%. The V gene's germline CDR1 is SGHRS and CDR2 YFSETQ. Trimming took off 0 bases at V and 6 bases at J, with 20 bases between the two ends. The CDR3 covers 17 residues. This clonotype appeared a few times. Its antigen is unknown. The receptor's source is a girl aged 5 to 17 with multiple sclerosis. The chain couples TRBV5-1 to TRBJ2-3, with a weak D call TRBD2 (5 bases). Sequencing used blood. The CDR3 DNA is TGCGCCAGCAGCTTGGGGGGAATGAGCGGAAGAGAGGATACGCAGTATTTT. Residues: CASSLGGMSGREDTQYF.